This TCR delta chain was sequenced during a study of gamma-delta chains in newborns, infants, children. The CDR3 sequence is 22 residues long. Trimming pared 0 bases from V and 0 bases from J, leaving 21 bases between. The V gene's germline CDR1 is TSWWSYY and CDR2 QGS. TCRdb called clones anew from the reads with CATT. The table includes about 5,400 delta-chain clones, approximately 17% detected once. Sequencing was carried out using blood. The TCR sequence derives from a child who was a newborn, infant or young child, either healthy, febrile or measles-vaccinated (not recorded which). This chain connects TRDV1 to TRDJ3; perhaps D is TRDD2 or TRDD3 (7 bases each). TCRdb is silent on the J gene; assignment here came from matching the DNA to germline. As DNA, the CDR3 is TGTGCTCTTGGGGAACTTTCCTACGGAGGGGGGATCCGCTCCTGGGACACCCGACAGATGTTTTTC. Its protein product is CALGELSYGGGIRSWDTRQMFF.